This T cell receptor (beta chain) was recovered during a study of early T cells in non-severe SARS-CoV-2 infection. Overall study: Chains from this unsorted whole-blood bulk RNA could not be paired.

Attached unique molecular identifiers marked individual cDNA molecules. A single record per CDR3 protein comes from TCRdb applying MiXCR to the 5' RACE reads. The sample includes 85,000 to 95,000 distinct CDR3 sequences, under 15% of them seen just once. Findings and caveats of the study: VDJdb-based annotation leaned toward anti-spike CD8 responses and missed private and CD4 specificities.

CDR1 is ENHRY, CDR2 SYGVKD, per germline. Trimming removed 8 bases from V and 0 bases from J; junction bases left unmatched: 9. The CDR3 is 17 residues long. Comment on this clonotype: Its antigen is currently unknown.

This chain links TRBV10-3 with TRBJ2-6; 8 bases fit TRBD1. The origin of this receptor is an adult who was a healthcare worker with PCR-confirmed SARS-CoV-2 infection or an uninfected control (not recorded which). Sequences were obtained from whole blood. The CDR3 DNA reads as TGTGCCATCGGGGAACCGGGACAGGCCTCTGGGGCCAACGTCCTGACTTTC. It yields the protein CAIGEPGQASGANVLTF.